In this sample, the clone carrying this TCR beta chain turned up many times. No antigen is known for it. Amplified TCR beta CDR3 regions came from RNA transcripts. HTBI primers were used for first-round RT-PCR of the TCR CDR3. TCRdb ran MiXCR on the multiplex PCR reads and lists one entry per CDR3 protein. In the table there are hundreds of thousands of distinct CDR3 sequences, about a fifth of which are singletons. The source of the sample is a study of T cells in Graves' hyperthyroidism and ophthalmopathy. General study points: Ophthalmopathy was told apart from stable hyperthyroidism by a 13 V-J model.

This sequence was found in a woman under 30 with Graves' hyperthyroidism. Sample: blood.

The CDR3 spells CAISGLGTGSGNTIYF. DNA for the CDR3: TGTGCCATCAGTGGACTCGGGACAGGGTCTGGAAACACCATATATTTT. The V and J genes are TRBV10-3 and TRBJ1-3, with 9 bases fitting TRBD1. CDR3 length: 16 amino acids. The ends lost 4 bases at V and 1 base at J; junction bases unmatched: 5. The V gene's germline CDR1 is ENHRY and CDR2 SYGVKD.